This T cell receptor beta chain was identified in a study of monozygotic twins with inflammatory bowel disease (dated by TCRdb to about 2019). Regarding the study in general: The complete study included 30 or so monozygotic twin pairs: 19 IBD-discordant Danish pairs and nine German pairs, of which four were IBD-concordant and five were IBD-discordant. Each individual had, on average, about 151 000 unique TCRalpha sequences and 181 000 unique TCRbeta sequences available for analysis. Disease-associated traits were sought mainly through comparisons between IBD patients and their genetically identical healthy co-twins within discordant pairs. Points the paper makes about the study in general: Compared with healthy twins, IBD patients had fewer clonotypes in common with other individuals, a difference most pronounced in patients showing signs of disease activity. Repertoire similarity did not differ between concordant and discordant twins, possibly due to limited statistical power. Different T cell subtypes could not be distinguished in the analysis. Because patients received different immunosuppressive treatments, the repertoires may have picked up extra background noise and variability between individuals. The results gave no support for a single strong signal or clonotype linked to IBD. A decrease in TCRbeta repertoire diversity, as measured by inverse Simpson index, was observed in IBD patients compared with their healthy co-twins.

From each donor, an approximately 2.3 ml peripheral blood sample was drawn into PAXgene tubes and stored at -80 degrees C. Without any T cell sorting, total RNA was extracted from whole blood using the PAXgene blood miRNA kit on an automated QIAcube. Peripheral blood from monozygotic twin pairs who were concordant or discordant for inflammatory bowel disease underwent deep TCRalpha and TCRbeta repertoire profiling using unique molecular barcoding. Smoking habits were recorded for all twin pairs, and individuals were classified as current, former or never smokers. In the case of this clonotype: It lacks a known antigen.

Library creation used 5' RACE. For each TCR library, 3,000 to 4,000 ng of total RNA was used. cDNA was synthesized with SMARTScribe reverse transcriptase in eight separate reactions per sample. During cDNA synthesis, unique molecular identifiers containing a 6-nucleotide sample barcode were introduced by template switching. TCRalpha and TCRbeta cDNA was amplified in two nested PCRs of 16 and 9 cycles, and bead purification was carried out after each PCR. Before amplification, cDNA was treated with uracil DNA-glycosylase and purified using the QIAquick PCR purification kit. In the second PCR, Illumina TruSeq-compatible adapters and sample-specific barcodes were added. Library quality and concentration were checked on TapeStation and Qubit, and libraries were pooled at around 5 ng each. Sequencing of the pooled libraries was done on an Illumina HiSeq2500 single-index Rapid Run using custom sequencing primers and 2 x 100 bp reads. Per the authors' processing: MiGEC version 1.2.6 was used for UMI-based consensus assembly to correct PCR and sequencing errors. MiXCR version 2.1.1 was used for V(D)J alignment, clonotype assembly and CDR3 extraction. Gene usage, clonotype sharing and MAIT/NKT TCR abundance were normalised by analysing the top 1000, 10 000 and 20 000 clonotypes per sample. After downsampling to 27 000 UMIs, diversity was calculated as the inverse Simpson index using the vegan R package. Paired Mann-Whitney U tests were applied to discordant twin pairs, with Benjamini-Hochberg correction for multiple testing. TCRdb reprocessed the reads, reporting each CDR3 protein sequence once and no DNA. In this record, the V and J calls reflect TCRdb's handling and not the investigators' own analysis. This specimen's table enumerates over 100,000 distinct CDR3 sequences. The ten top clones hold around 12% of the sample.

The CDR3 sequence holds 16 residues, the cysteine and phenylalanine included. No DNA has been recorded. The germline V gene provides CDR1 SGHTA and CDR2 FQGTGA. This receptor chain uses TRBV7-3 and TRBJ2-5; there is no DNA to check the TCRdb D call of TRBD2. Sequenced: blood. The receptor's source is a human donor with ulcerative colitis or Crohn's disease, or a healthy co-twin of an affected twin (not recorded which). CDR3 region: CASSQYGSGGQETQYF.